A single sample is the source of the 9 T cell receptor beta chains below, sequenced in a study of blood T cell repertoires in COVID-19. Profiling relied on immunoSEQ multiplex PCR, and the TCRdb table lists in-frame clones only, not all of them. The profile shows 35,000 to 55,000 clones, roughly 85% of them singletons. Sequenced material: peripheral blood. The origin of the receptors is a woman aged 70-85 years with acute or convalescent COVID-19.

The rearrangement links TRBV28 to TRBJ2-2, with 12 bases that match TRBD1. The trim removed 1 base at V and 4 bases at J, leaving 7 bases unmatched. Germline assignment: CDR1 MDHEN and CDR2 SYDVKM. This CDR3 comprises 18 residues. Written as DNA, the CDR3 is TGTGCCAGCAGTTTATATGGGACAGGGGGCGCGGGCACCGGGGAGCTGTTTTTT. Translation: CASSLYGTGGAGTGELFF. Supplemented by reference TRBV28 and TRBJ2-2, the full variable domain reads DVKVTQSSRYLVKRTGEKVFLECVQDMDHENMFWYRQDPGLGLRLIYFSYDVKMKEKGDIPEGYSVSREKKERFSLILESASTNQTSMYLCASSLYGTGGAGTGELFFGEGSRLTVL.

The CDR3 region has the DNA TGTGCCAGCAACAGGGCGTACACCGGGGAGCTGTTTTTT. Amino acids: CASNRAYTGELFF. The chain carries TRBV6-5 and TRBJ2-2; tentatively, D is TRBD1 (6 bases). The CDR3 covers 13 residues. With 7 bases removed from V and 3 bases from J, the gap between germline ends came to 9 bases. Germline-derived CDR1 and CDR2 are MNHEY and SVGAGI.

The J gene is TRBJ2-6, the V gene TRBV30, with D unresolved. V dropped 5 bases and J dropped 1 base, with 6 bases sitting between them. The CDR3 covers 13 residues. Per the germline V gene, CDR1 is GTSNPN and CDR2 is SVGIG (reference sequence). The CDR3 DNA reads as TGTGCCTGGGGACGGTCTGGGGCCAACGTCCTGACTTTC. It is translated as CAWGRSGANVLTF.

V and J are TRBV12-5 and TRBJ1-2; D is ambiguous. Between the trimmed V and J ends, which lost 6 bases and 6 bases, there was a span of 17 bases. CDR3 length: 14 residues. CDR1 LGHNT and CDR2 FRNRAP come from the germline V gene. The CDR3 sequence: CASGAPYTRDGYTF. CDR3 DNA: TGTGCTAGTGGGGCCCCCTACACACGGGATGGCTACACCTTC. The whole variable domain, filled in from reference TRBV12-5 and TRBJ1-2, reads DARVTQTPRHKVTEMGQEVTMRCQPILGHNTVFWYRQTMMQGLELLAYFRNRAPLDDSGMPKDRFSAEMPDATLATLKIQPSEPRDSAVYFCASGAPYTRDGYTFGSGTRLTVV.

In regard to this clone: Sequence at one end of the junction differs from germline and may be a read error. The chain employs TRBV7-3 and TRBJ1-1, with D uncertain. In germline, CDR1 is SGHTA, CDR2 FQGTGA. CDR3 length equals 13 residues. As DNA, the CDR3 is TGTGCCAGCAGCCTAACATCGGTCACTGAAGCTTTCTTT. Its translation is CASSLTSVTEAFF.

This clone was seen only once. This chain uses TRBV7-2 with TRBJ1-4; maybe TRBD1 (5 bases). The CDR3 runs 15 residues. V was cut by 2 bases and J by 5 bases, with 12 bases left in between. Germline V CDR1 and CDR2: SGHTA, FQGNSA. The CDR3 reads CASSLMGGANEKLFF. As DNA, the CDR3 is TGTGCCAGCAGCTTAATGGGGGGTGCAAATGAAAAACTGTTTTTT. The whole variable domain, remainder taken from reference TRBV7-2 and TRBJ1-4, is GAGVSQSPSNKVTEKGKDVELRCDPISGHTALYWYRQSLGQGLEFLIYFQGNSAPDKSGLPSDRFSAERTGGSVSTLTIQRTQQEDSAVYLCASSLMGGANEKLFFGSGTQLSVL.

The chain couples TRBV28 to TRBJ1-4; possibly TRBD1 for D (6 bases). The CDR3 sequence is 14 residues long. Trimming stripped 8 bases from V and 5 bases from J, with 15 bases between. Germline loops: CDR1 MDHEN, CDR2 SYDVKM. This CDR3 is CASGSGQSNEKLFF. The CDR3 coding sequence is TGTGCCAGCGGAAGCGGACAGAGCAATGAAAAACTGTTTTTT.

This clone was seen more than once but under ten times. The chain recombines TRBV6-4 with TRBJ1-1, with D hard to call. From germline, CDR1 is MRHNA and CDR2 SNTAGT. The CDR3 has 14 amino acids. V lost 10 bases to trimming and J lost 1 base, with 16 bases between them. CDR3 protein: CATKLVAGNTEAFF. CDR3 in DNA: TGTGCCACCAAATTGGTTGCAGGGAACACTGAAGCTTTCTTT.

This clone was observed a single time. The chain has TRBV6-6 and TRBJ2-1, with 7 bases lining up with TRBD2. The germline CDR1 and CDR2 sequences are MNHNY and SVGAGI (reference sequence). This CDR3 contains 16 residues. V gave up 3 bases and J gave up 9 bases; unmatched junction bases: 14. The DNA for the CDR3 is TGTGCCAGCAGTTATCGGTTGGGAGGGAGCTGGGGTGAGCAGTTCTTC. It translates to CASSYRLGGSWGEQFF.